A single sample gave rise to the 28 T cell receptor beta chains below, sequenced in a study of Ad26.COV2.S vaccination and SARS-CoV-2 variants. Data came from immunoSEQ multiplex PCR; TCRdb stores just in-frame clones and leaves some out. Of around 350,000 clones in the sample, around 84% were seen once. Treatment given: some 20 received Ad26.COV2.S at low or high dose, single or two shots; several received placebo; per-sample allocation not given. At day 63 after the first vaccine or placebo injection, samples were drawn. The input for sequencing was peripheral blood, taken in a trial of Ad26.COV2.S vaccine versus placebo. Every receptor here comes from a person aged 18 to 65 who received the Ad26.COV2.S COVID-19 vaccine or a placebo.

The chain links TRBV18 to TRBJ1-5; 8 bases line up with TRBD1. This CDR3 is built from 14 residues. Germline values: CDR1 KGHSH, CDR2 LQKENI. The V and J ends lost 3 bases and 9 bases, in that order; junction bases with no gene match: 7. CDR3 in DNA: TGTGCCAGCTCACCGGGACAGGACTTTGTGCCCCAGCATTTT. This encodes CASSPGQDFVPQHF.

V usage is TRBV30 and J usage is TRBJ1-1, with 8 bases fitting TRBD1. The trim removed 0 bases at V and 7 bases at J, leaving 10 bases unmatched. Germline CDR1 and CDR2: GTSNPN and SVGIG (reference sequence). The CDR3 has 15 residues. CDR3 sequence reads: CAWSVLVRGRIEAFF. The CDR3 DNA reads as TGTGCCTGGAGTGTGTTGGTCAGGGGGCGAATTGAAGCTTTCTTT.

The V gene is TRBV6-2 or TRBV6-3, the J gene TRBJ2-5; D not resolved. The CDR3 covers 15 residues. V lost 1 base to trimming and J lost 2 bases, with 11 bases between them. Germline values: CDR1 MNHEY, CDR2 SVGEGT. CDR3 sequence (DNA): TGTGCCAGCAGTTACTACCCCGGCGCGCAAGAGACCCAGTACTTC. Protein: CASSYYPGAQETQYF.

The gene calls are TRBV19 and TRBJ2-7; maybe TRBD1 (6 bases). The CDR3 is 13 residues long. V dropped 4 bases and J dropped 3 bases, with 10 bases sitting between them. The germline gives CDR1 LNHDA, CDR2 SQIVND (reference sequence). The CDR3 sequence: CASSTQGFYEQYF. CDR3 nucleotide sequence: TGTGCCAGTAGTACCCAGGGGTTCTACGAGCAGTACTTC.

A note on this clone: The sample carries other DNA sequences with the same CDR3. The chain combines TRBV7-9 with TRBJ2-1; TRBD1 aligns across 8 bases. The CDR3 has 13 amino acids. Germline V gene data show CDR1 as SEHNR and CDR2 as FQNEAQ (reference sequence). Trimming took 4 bases from V and 4 from J; bases not matched to a gene: 0. DNA for the CDR3: TGTGCCAGCAGCTGGACAGGGTACAATGAGCAGTTCTTC. Translated, it gives CASSWTGYNEQFF.

Written as DNA, the CDR3 is TGTGCCAGCGCCCGGTGGGGTGTTGGGACCGGGGAGCTGTTTTTT. Its protein is CASARWGVGTGELFF. The rearrangement joins TRBV5-4 to TRBJ2-2; D call uncertain. The V end was cut by 7 bases, the J end by 5 bases, with 18 bases between. Germline loops: CDR1 SGHNT, CDR2 YYREEE (reference sequence). The CDR3 extends over 15 amino acids.

This clone was recorded a few times. The chain has TRBV25-1 and TRBJ2-1, with 8 bases identical to TRBD2. Germline V lookup: CDR1 MGHDK, CDR2 SYGVNS. This CDR3 is 13 amino acids long. V dropped 3 bases and J dropped 8; count of bases not matched to a gene: 3. CDR3 region: CASSDLGRDEQFF. CDR3 bases: TGTGCCAGCAGTGACCTCGGGAGGGATGAGCAGTTCTTC.

The chain couples TRBV11-2 to TRBJ2-2; D is tentatively TRBD1 or TRBD2 (6 bases each). The CDR3 extends over 16 amino acids. V shed 5 bases and J shed 0 bases, with 13 bases lying between them. Germline loops: CDR1 SGHAT, CDR2 FQNNGV. CDR3: CASSPRGASNTGELFF. CDR3 nucleotides: TGTGCCAGCAGCCCAAGGGGGGCTTCGAACACCGGGGAGCTGTTTTTT.

The rearrangement joins TRBV10-2 to TRBJ2-7; 12 bases line up with TRBD2. The V gene end was trimmed by 6 bases and the J gene end by 2 bases; junction bases not matched to a gene: 5. This CDR3 contains 15 residues. Germline CDR1 WSHSY, CDR2 SAAADI. The CDR3 here is CASRWTSGNPYEQYF. The CDR3, as DNA: TGCGCCAGCAGGTGGACTAGCGGGAACCCCTACGAGCAGTACTTC.

V and J are TRBV7-2 and TRBJ2-7, with D possibly matching TRBD2 (5 bases). The CDR3 contains 14 residues. The V end lost 3 bases, the J end lost 6 bases, and 15 bases lay between the germline ends. Germline assignment: CDR1 SGHTA and CDR2 FQGNSA. DNA of the CDR3: TGTGCCAGCAGCTTTGGACTGGGCCTCGCCGAGCAGTACTTC. As protein: CASSFGLGLAEQYF.

The chain carries TRBV7-2 and TRBJ2-5, with 13 bases aligning to TRBD2. Trimming at V came to 2 bases and at J to 6 bases, leaving 9 bases not matched to a gene. The CDR3 totals 17 residues. Per the germline V gene, CDR1 is SGHTA and CDR2 is FQGNSA. The CDR3 sequence is CASSLKEGLAGFKTQYF. The CDR3 bases are TGTGCCAGCAGCTTAAAAGAGGGACTAGCGGGGTTTAAGACCCAGTACTTC. The variable domain in full, with the rest retrieved from reference TRBV7-2 and TRBJ2-5, is GAGVSQSPSNKVTEKGKDVELRCDPISGHTALYWYRQSLGQGLEFLIYFQGNSAPDKSGLPSDRFSAERTGGSVSTLTIQRTQQEDSAVYLCASSLKEGLAGFKTQYFGPGTRLLVL.

The chain carries TRBV5-8 and TRBJ2-1, with no clear D. Germline V CDR1 and CDR2: SGHTS, YDEGEE. V gave up 0 bases and J gave up 7 bases, with 11 bases separating them. The CDR3 runs to 14 residues. The CDR3 DNA sequence: TGTGCCAGCAGCTTGGACGGGCCCAGAAATGAGCAGTTCTTC. This gives the protein CASSLDGPRNEQFF.

This rearrangement joins TRBV25-1 to TRBJ2-3; 7 bases agree with TRBD2. CDR3 size: 14 residues. V lost 4 bases and J lost 13; bases outside the gene matches: 14. Germline V lookup: CDR1 MGHDK, CDR2 SYGVNS. The CDR3 loop reads CASSGWGGESRKYF. CDR3 in DNA: TGTGCCAGCAGTGGATGGGGGGGGGAATCCCGAAAGTATTTT.

The V and J genes are TRBV10-3 and TRBJ2-7, with a weak D call TRBD1 (5 bases). CDR3 length equals 12 residues. V gave up 6 bases and J gave up 6 bases, with 12 bases separating them. Germline values: CDR1 ENHRY, CDR2 SYGVKD. The CDR3 is CAIRGRVAEQYF. The DNA of the CDR3 is TGTGCCATCAGGGGCAGGGTAGCCGAGCAGTACTTC.

The CDR3 DNA follows: TGTGCCAGCAGCCAAGATCAGTGGACATACTCTGGCTACACCTTC. It specifies CASSQDQWTYSGYTF. This chain connects TRBV3-1 (or the pseudogene TRBV3-2) to TRBJ1-2; a weak D match, TRBD1 (5 bases). The CDR3 consists of 15 residues. Germline V gives CDR1 LGHDT, CDR2 YNNKEL (reference sequence). Trimming took off 0 bases at V and 7 bases at J, with 15 bases between the two ends.

V is TRBV27 and J is TRBJ2-3; D is undetermined. The CDR3 sequence is 17 residues long. Germline V gene sequence: CDR1 MNHEY, CDR2 SMNVEV (reference sequence). The V end was cut by 0 bases, the J end by 0 bases, with 13 bases between. CDR3 region: CASSLSVQLSSTDTQYF. As DNA, the CDR3 is TGTGCCAGCAGTTTATCTGTTCAGCTATCTAGCACAGATACGCAGTATTTT.

The V gene is TRBV7-9, the J gene TRBJ1-2; a possible D gene is TRBD1 (6 bases). Trimming removed 1 base from V and 9 bases from J, with 24 bases in between. Per the germline V gene, CDR1 is SEHNR and CDR2 is FQNEAQ (reference sequence). CDR3 length: 17 residues. The DNA for the CDR3 is TGTGCCAGCAGCTTAGAGGGTTCGATGGGGGGCGCTAAGAGCTACACCTTC. Protein sequence: CASSLEGSMGGAKSYTF.

CDR3 sequence reads: CASSPEGTAKETQYF. CDR3 sequence (DNA): TGTGCCAGCAGCCCCGAGGGGACAGCAAAAGAGACCCAGTACTTC. The chain couples TRBV11-2 to TRBJ2-5; the match to TRBD1 covers 7 bases. The germline CDR1 and CDR2 sequences are SGHAT and FQNNGV. This CDR3 is built from 15 residues. The J segment lost 3 bases and the V segment lost 5 bases, leaving 9 bases of the junction unmatched. The variable domain in full, with the rest retrieved from reference TRBV11-2 and TRBJ2-5, is EAGVAQSPRYKIIEKRQSVAFWCNPISGHATLYWYQQILGQGPKLLIQFQNNGVVDDSQLPKDRFSAERLKGVDSTLKIQPAKLEDSAVYLCASSPEGTAKETQYFGPGTRLLVL.

Remarks on this clone: Other DNA sequences in the same sample also yield this CDR3. V gene TRBV5-1 combines with J gene TRBJ2-1; 7 bases are a match to TRBD2. Germline V gene data show CDR1 as SGHRS and CDR2 as YFSETQ. The CDR3 has 16 residues. The trim removed 0 bases at V and 0 bases at J, leaving 3 bases unmatched. The CDR3 nucleotides read TGCGCCAGCAGCTTGGACCCGGGGGGCTCCTACAATGAGCAGTTCTTC. Its protein product is CASSLDPGGSYNEQFF.

V usage is TRBV7-9 and J usage is TRBJ1-6, with D perhaps TRBD1 (5 bases). The CDR3 extends over 17 amino acids. CDR1 and CDR2 (germline): SEHNR, FQNEAQ (reference sequence). V was trimmed by 1 base and J by 8 bases, leaving 18 bases between them. CDR3 coding DNA: TGTGCCAGCAGCTTAGATGTTTGGGGACGGGACTATTCACCCCTCCACTTT. This sequence encodes CASSLDVWGRDYSPLHF.

This chain uses TRBV7-8 with TRBJ2-1; 10 bases match TRBD2. This CDR3 is built from 15 residues. Germline assignment: CDR1 SGHVS and CDR2 FQNEAQ. J gave up 9 bases and V 1 base, and 6 bases lay outside the gene matches. The DNA for the CDR3 is TGTGCCAGCAGCTTAGAAGTTAGCGGGAGGAGTGAGCAGTTCTTC. It codes for CASSLEVSGRSEQFF.

The chain has TRBV23-1 and TRBJ2-5; possible D gene TRBD1, 5 bases. TRBV23-1 is given ORF status, its function remaining uncertain. Trimming removed 4 bases from V and 5 bases from J, with 17 bases in between. The CDR3 is 15 residues long. The CDR3 coding sequence is TGCGCCAGCAGTCTAATCTGGCAGGGTAGGGAGACCCAGTACTTC. Translation gives CASSLIWQGRETQYF.

The V call is TRBV7-2, the J call TRBJ2-1; TRBD1 aligns across 12 bases. The germline V gene has CDR1 SGHTA and CDR2 FQGNSA. The CDR3 sequence is 16 residues long. V was clipped by 4 bases and J by 9 bases; unmatched bases: 10. Written as DNA, the CDR3 is TGTGCCAGCAGCTACGCCTTAGGGACAGGGGGCTTTGAGCAGTTCTTC. Protein product: CASSYALGTGGFEQFF. Combining the CDR3 with reference TRBV7-2 and TRBJ2-1 gives the whole variable domain GAGVSQSPSNKVTEKGKDVELRCDPISGHTALYWYRQSLGQGLEFLIYFQGNSAPDKSGLPSDRFSAERTGGSVSTLTIQRTQQEDSAVYLCASSYALGTGGFEQFFGPGTRLTVL.

CDR3 loop: CASSFIFPGALNEQFF. The DNA of the CDR3 is TGTGCCAGCAGTTTTATCTTCCCGGGAGCCCTCAATGAGCAGTTCTTC. The rearrangement uses TRBV28 and TRBJ2-1; possibly TRBD2 for D (6 bases). Germline V CDR1 and CDR2: MDHEN, SYDVKM. The ends were cut back, 3 bases at V and 6 bases at J, with 18 bases in the middle. This CDR3 contains 16 residues.

V gene TRBV30 combines with J gene TRBJ2-1; D call uncertain. CDR3 length: 13 amino acids. Germline V CDR1 and CDR2: GTSNPN, SVGIG (reference sequence). V lost 7 bases and J 1 base, leaving 11 bases between the germline ends. CDR3 sequence reads: CAFRLDSYNEQFF. The CDR3 region has the DNA TGTGCCTTCCGTTTAGATTCCTACAATGAGCAGTTCTTC.

The chain recombines TRBV19 with TRBJ2-5, with a weak D call TRBD1 (5 bases). V was pared by 1 base and J by 2 bases, with 8 bases between. The CDR3 sequence is 14 residues long. Germline V CDR1 and CDR2: LNHDA, SQIVND (reference sequence). The CDR3 sequence: CASSIARTQETQYF. CDR3 DNA sequence: TGTGCCAGTAGTATAGCGCGGACACAAGAGACCCAGTACTTC.

The chain employs TRBV10-3 and TRBJ2-5; 7 bases agree with TRBD2. The CDR3 consists of 16 residues. Germline CDR1 reads ENHRY; CDR2 reads SYGVKD. V gave up 0 bases and J gave up 5 bases; unmatched junction bases: 9. Here the CDR3 reads CAISESTLRGGETQYF. CDR3 DNA: TGTGCCATCAGTGAGTCGACTCTTCGGGGAGGGGAGACCCAGTACTTC.

This rearrangement joins TRBV6-5 to TRBJ2-7; 7 bases are shared with TRBD1. Germline CDR1 reads MNHEY; CDR2 reads SVGAGI. Trimming took 9 bases from V and 10 from J; bases not matched to a gene: 12. This CDR3 is 12 amino acids long. CDR3 region: CARFGTEISQYF. As DNA, the CDR3 is TGTGCCAGGTTCGGGACAGAAATCTCCCAGTACTTC.